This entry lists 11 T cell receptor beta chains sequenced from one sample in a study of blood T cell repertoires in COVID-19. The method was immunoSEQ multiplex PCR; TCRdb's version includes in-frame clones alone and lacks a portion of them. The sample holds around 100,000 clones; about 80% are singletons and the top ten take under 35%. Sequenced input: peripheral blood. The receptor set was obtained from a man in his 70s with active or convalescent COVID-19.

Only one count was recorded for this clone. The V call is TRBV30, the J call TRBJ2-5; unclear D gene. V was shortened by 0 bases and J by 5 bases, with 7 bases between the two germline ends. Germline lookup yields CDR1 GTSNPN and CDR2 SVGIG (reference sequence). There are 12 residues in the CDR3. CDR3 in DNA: TGTGCCTGGAGTGTAACTGCGGAGACCCAGTACTTC. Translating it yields CAWSVTAETQYF. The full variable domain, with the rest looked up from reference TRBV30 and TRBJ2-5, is SQTIHQWPATLVQPVGSPLSLECTVEGTSNPNLYWYRQAAGRGLQLLFYSVGIGQISSEVPQNLSASRPQDRQFILSSKKLLLSDSGFYLCAWSVTAETQYFGPGTRLLVL.

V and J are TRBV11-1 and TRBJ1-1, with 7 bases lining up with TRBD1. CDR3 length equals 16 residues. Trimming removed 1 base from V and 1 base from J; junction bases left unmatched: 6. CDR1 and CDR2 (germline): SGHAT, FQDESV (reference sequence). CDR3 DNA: TGTGCCAGCAGCTTAGGTGACAGGGCGTGGAACACTGAAGCTTTCTTT. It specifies CASSLGDRAWNTEAFF.

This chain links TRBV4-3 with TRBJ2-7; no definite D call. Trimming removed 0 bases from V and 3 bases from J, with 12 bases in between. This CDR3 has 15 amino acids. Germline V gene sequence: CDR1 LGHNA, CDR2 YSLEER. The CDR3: CASSQDRQPFYEQYF. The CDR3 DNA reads TGCGCCAGCAGCCAAGATCGACAACCCTTCTACGAGCAGTACTTC.

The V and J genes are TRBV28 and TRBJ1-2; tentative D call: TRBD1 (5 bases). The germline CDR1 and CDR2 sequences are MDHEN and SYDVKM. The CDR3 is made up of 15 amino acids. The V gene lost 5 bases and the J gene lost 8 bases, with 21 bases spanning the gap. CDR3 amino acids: CASSGPRLDIRGYTF. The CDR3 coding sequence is TGTGCCAGCAGTGGGCCGCGGTTGGACATCCGGGGCTACACCTTC.

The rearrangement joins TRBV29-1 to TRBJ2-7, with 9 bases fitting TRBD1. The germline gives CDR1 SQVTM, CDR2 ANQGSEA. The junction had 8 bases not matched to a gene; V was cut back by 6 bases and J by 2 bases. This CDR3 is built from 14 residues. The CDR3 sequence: CSVPRDREPYEQYF. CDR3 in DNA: TGCAGCGTGCCCCGGGACAGGGAACCCTACGAGCAGTACTTC.

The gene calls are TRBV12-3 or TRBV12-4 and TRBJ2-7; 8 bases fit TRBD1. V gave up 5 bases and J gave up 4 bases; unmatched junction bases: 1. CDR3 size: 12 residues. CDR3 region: CASSRQGYEQYF. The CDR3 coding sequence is TGTGCCAGCAGTCGACAGGGGTACGAGCAGTACTTC.

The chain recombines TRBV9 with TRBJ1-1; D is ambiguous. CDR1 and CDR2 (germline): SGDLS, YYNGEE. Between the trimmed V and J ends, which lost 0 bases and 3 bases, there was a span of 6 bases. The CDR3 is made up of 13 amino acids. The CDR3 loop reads CASSVDMDTEAFF. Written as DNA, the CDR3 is TGTGCCAGCAGCGTAGACATGGACACTGAAGCTTTCTTT.

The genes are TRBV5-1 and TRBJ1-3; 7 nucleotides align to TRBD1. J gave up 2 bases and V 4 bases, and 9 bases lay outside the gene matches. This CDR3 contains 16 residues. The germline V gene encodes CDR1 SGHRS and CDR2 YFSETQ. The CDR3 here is CASSRTQGITGNTIYF. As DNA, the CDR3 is TGCGCCAGCAGCCGCACACAGGGGATAACTGGAAACACCATATATTTT.

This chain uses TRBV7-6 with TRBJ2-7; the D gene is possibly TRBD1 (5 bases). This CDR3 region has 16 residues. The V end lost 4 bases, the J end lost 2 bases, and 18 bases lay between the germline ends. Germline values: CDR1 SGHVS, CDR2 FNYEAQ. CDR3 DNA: TGTGCCAGCAGCTCACCGCAAGGGGTATTAACCTACGAGCAGTACTTC. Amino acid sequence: CASSSPQGVLTYEQYF.

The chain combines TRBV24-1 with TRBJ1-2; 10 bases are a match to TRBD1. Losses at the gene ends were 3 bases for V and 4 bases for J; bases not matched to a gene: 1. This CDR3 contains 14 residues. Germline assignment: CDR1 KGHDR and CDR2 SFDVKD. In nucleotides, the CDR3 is TGTGCCACCAGTGATAGACAGGGGGCCTATGGCTACACCTTC. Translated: CATSDRQGAYGYTF.

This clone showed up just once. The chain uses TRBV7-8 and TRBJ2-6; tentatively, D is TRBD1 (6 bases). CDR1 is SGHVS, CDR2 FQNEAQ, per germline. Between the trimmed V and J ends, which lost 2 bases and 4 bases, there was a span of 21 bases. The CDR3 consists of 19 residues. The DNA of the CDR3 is TGTGCCAGCAGCTTACGAACAGGGCCATTGTCAACAGGGGCCAACGTCCTGACTTTC. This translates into CASSLRTGPLSTGANVLTF. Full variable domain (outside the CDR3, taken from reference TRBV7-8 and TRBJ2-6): GAGVSQSPRYKVAKRGQDVALRCDPISGHVSLFWYQQALGQGPEFLTYFQNEAQLDKSGLPSDRFFAERPEGSVSTLKIQRTQQEDSAVYLCASSLRTGPLSTGANVLTFGAGSRLTVL.